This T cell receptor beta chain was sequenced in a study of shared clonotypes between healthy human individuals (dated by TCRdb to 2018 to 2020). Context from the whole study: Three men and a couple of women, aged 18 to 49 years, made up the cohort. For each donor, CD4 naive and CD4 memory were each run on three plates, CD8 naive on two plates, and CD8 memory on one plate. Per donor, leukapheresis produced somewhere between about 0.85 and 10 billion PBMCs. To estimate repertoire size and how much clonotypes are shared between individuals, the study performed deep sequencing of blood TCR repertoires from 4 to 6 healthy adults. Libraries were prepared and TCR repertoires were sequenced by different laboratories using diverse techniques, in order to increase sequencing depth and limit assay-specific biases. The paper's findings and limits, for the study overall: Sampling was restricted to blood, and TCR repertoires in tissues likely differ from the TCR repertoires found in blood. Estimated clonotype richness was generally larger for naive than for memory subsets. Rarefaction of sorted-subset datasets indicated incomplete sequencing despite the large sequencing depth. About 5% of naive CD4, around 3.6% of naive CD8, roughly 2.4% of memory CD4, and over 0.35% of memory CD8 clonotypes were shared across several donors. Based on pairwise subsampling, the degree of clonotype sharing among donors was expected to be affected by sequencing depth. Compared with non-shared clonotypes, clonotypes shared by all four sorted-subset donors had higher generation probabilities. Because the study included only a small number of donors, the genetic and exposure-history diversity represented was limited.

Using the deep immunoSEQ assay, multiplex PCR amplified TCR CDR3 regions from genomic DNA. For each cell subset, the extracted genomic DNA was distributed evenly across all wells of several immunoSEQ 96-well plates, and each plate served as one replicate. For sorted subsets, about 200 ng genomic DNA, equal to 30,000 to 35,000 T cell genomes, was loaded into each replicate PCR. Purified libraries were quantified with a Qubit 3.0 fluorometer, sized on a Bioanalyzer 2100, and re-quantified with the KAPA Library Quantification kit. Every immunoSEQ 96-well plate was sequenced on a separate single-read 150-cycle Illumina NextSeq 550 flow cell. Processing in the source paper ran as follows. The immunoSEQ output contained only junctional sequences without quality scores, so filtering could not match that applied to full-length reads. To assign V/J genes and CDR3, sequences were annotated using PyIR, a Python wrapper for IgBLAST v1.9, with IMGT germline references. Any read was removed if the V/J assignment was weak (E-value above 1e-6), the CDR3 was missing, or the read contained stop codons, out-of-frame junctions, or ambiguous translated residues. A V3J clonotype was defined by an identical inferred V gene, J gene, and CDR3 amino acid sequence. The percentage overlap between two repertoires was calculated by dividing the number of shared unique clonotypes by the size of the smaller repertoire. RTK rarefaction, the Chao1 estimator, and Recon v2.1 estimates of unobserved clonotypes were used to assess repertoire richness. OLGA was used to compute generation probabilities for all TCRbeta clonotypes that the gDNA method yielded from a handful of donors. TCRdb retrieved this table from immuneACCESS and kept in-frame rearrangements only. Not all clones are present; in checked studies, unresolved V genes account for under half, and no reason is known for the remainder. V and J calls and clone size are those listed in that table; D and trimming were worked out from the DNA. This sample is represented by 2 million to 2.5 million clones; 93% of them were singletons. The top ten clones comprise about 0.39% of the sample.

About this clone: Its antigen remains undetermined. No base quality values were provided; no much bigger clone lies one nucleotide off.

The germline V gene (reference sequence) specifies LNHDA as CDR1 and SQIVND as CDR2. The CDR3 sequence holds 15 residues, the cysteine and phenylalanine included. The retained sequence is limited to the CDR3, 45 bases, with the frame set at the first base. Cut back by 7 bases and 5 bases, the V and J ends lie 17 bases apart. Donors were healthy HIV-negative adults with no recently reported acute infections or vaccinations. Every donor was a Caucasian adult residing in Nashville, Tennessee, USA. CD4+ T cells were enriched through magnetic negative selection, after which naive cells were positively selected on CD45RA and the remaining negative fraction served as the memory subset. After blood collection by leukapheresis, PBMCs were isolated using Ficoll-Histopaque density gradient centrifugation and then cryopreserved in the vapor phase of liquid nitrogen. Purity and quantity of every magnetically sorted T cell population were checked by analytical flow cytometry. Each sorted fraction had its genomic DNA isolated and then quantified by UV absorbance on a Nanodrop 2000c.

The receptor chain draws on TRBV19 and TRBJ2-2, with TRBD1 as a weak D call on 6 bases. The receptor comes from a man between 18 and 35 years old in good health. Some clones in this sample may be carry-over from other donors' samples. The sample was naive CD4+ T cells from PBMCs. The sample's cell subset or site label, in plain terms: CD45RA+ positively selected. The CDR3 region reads CASIGRGGQTGELFF. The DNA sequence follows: TGTGCCAGTATAGGTCGTGGGGGACAAACCGGGGAGCTGTTTTTT.